This T cell receptor beta chain emerged from a study of neurological immune-mediated disorders. This clonotype was detected only a few times. Germline lookup yields CDR1 SGHRS and CDR2 YFSETQ. The germline V and J ends were trimmed by 3 bases and 8 bases, with 15 bases remaining between them. The CDR3 contains 14 residues. TCRdb reprocessed the 5' RACE reads with MiXCR, giving one entry per CDR3 protein. Among around 66,000 distinct CDR3 sequences listed, 4.5% to 6% were seen once. 2 million PBMCs stored at -80 C were the source of the unsorted libraries. The chain links TRBV5-1 to TRBJ2-1; D is unresolved. The sequence derives from a woman in her 70s with multiple sclerosis. The sample taken for sequencing was PBMCs. The chain's CDR3 is CASSSERVGDEQFF. DNA for the CDR3: TGCGCCAGCAGCTCCGAACGAGTTGGCGATGAGCAGTTCTTC.